The sequence of this T cell receptor (beta chain) was determined in a study of OX40 agonist ivuxolimab in advanced cancers. The wider study: Clinicians treated patients with ivuxolimab, an agonistic anti-OX40 (CD134) antibody.

Overall study results and limits: There was clonal expansion of CD4+ and CD8+ blood T cells by week 6 at 0.1 to 3.0 mg/kg.

Clones were sequenced by immunoSEQ multiplex PCR, and TCRdb holds only the in-frame ones, with some missing. The top ten clones hold roughly 6.3% of a sample with 69,000 or so clones, roughly 85% of them seen once. As concerns this clone: No antigen is known for it.

Germline V gives CDR1 SGHNT, CDR2 YYREEE (reference sequence). The CDR3 sequence is 15 residues long. V shed 4 bases and J 3 bases; nucleotides not matched to a gene: 3. The material was CD4+ or CD8+ T cells sorted from blood, obtained in a trial of the OX40 agonist ivuxolimab. The V call is TRBV5-4, the J call TRBJ2-1; 11 nucleotides line up with TRBD1. This receptor was taken from an adult with an advanced solid tumor such as melanoma, head and neck, liver or kidney cancer. CDR3 amino acids: CASSQGTGGYNEQFF. CDR3 DNA sequence: TGTGCCAGCAGCCAGGGGACAGGGGGCTACAATGAGCAGTTCTTC.